This TCR beta chain was documented in a study of identical twins. The CDR3 sequence is 15 residues long. Germline V CDR1 and CDR2: DFQATT, SNEGSKA (reference sequence). The ends lost 5 bases at V and 6 bases at J; junction bases unmatched: 8. This clonotype was detected only a few times. TCRdb passed the 5' RACE reads through MiXCR, listing each CDR3 protein once. The top ten hold around 8.9% of the sample, which has roughly 250,000 distinct CDR3 sequences, over 11% seen once. This receptor was obtained from a woman between 18 and 29 years old in good health. This chain links TRBV20-1 with TRBJ2-3; the match to TRBD2 covers 13 bases. The sequenced material came from memory (CD45RO+) T cells sorted from blood. CDR3 protein: CSAVTSGRALDTQYF. For the CDR3, the DNA is TGCAGTGCTGTCACTAGCGGGAGGGCCCTGGATACGCAGTATTTT.